This T cell receptor beta chain originates from a study of long-term antiretroviral therapy in people with HIV. Broader study findings: Clones that expanded before ART (that is, prior to treatment) dominated the repertoire at all time points.

This CDR3 region has 13 residues. V dropped 4 bases and J dropped 4 bases, with 10 bases sitting between them. Germline CDR1 is SEHNR and CDR2 is FQNEAQ (reference sequence). At minimum, one pre-ART and two post-ART PBMC samples were obtained from each donor. Specimens held roughly 0.95-11 million cryopreserved PBMC prior to DNA extraction. Version v3.0 of the immunoSEQ assay ran at survey level. Sequencing was directed toward about 35,000-50,000 T-cell genomes in each sample. The repertoire was sequenced with immunoSEQ multiplex PCR; TCRdb's copy has only in-frame clones and lacks some. The repertoire holds more than 15,000 clones, with more than 65% as singletons. Worth noting for this clone: Its antigen is unidentified.

The receptor comes from a man in his thirties or forties with HIV. The chain has TRBV7-9 and TRBJ1-2, with D uncertain. Source: unsorted PBMCs, taken at the start of antiretroviral therapy. The CDR3 DNA sequence: TGTGCCAGCAGCTCCCGGGATTTCTATGGCTACACCTTC. Its protein is CASSSRDFYGYTF.